The rows below give T cell receptor beta chains drawn from one sample of a study. In TCRdb, the multiplex PCR reads were re-called with MiXCR into one record per CDR3 protein. The data contain over 750 distinct CDR3 sequences, about 12% of them singletons. Input material: Tregs sorted from blood. The origin of the receptors is a female donor with breast cancer. CDR3s include the opening cysteine and the closing phenylalanine or tryptophan. D genes are given only for firm matches. Rows give clone size only sometimes, using once, few, many, or a class for an expanded clone.

TRBJ1-2,TRBV12-3/TRBV12-4,medium-sized,NA,TGTGCCAGCAGTTTTGGCAGGACCAACTATGGCTACACCTTC,CASSFGRTNYGYTF
TRBJ1-2,TRBV12-3/TRBV12-4,medium-sized,TRBD1,TGTGCCAGCAGGCGTGACAGGGCTGGCTACACCTTC,CASRRDRAGYTF
TRBJ1-2,TRBV12-3/TRBV12-4,medium-sized,NA,TGTGCCAGCAGTTTCGGGAGTAACTATGGCTACACCTTC,CASSFGSNYGYTF
TRBJ1-2,TRBV12-3/TRBV12-4,medium-sized,NA,TGTGCCAGCAGCTTGACAGGCCCTAACTATGGCTACACCTTC,CASSLTGPNYGYTF
TRBJ1-2,TRBV12-3/TRBV12-4,few,TRBD1,TGTGCCAGCAGTGGGGACAGTTATGGCTACACCTTC,CASSGDSYGYTF
TRBJ1-2,TRBV12-3/TRBV12-4,many,NA,TGTGCCACCTCCGGGGTCGACTATGGCTACACCTTC,CATSGVDYGYTF
TRBJ1-2,TRBV12-3/TRBV12-4,medium-sized,NA,TGTGCCTCTTGGTCCAGGAACGATTATGGCTACACCTTC,CASWSRNDYGYTF
TRBJ1-2,TRBV12-3/TRBV12-4,medium-sized,NA,TGTGCCAGCAGTTTAATCAGGGGTCCTACTAACTATGGCTACACCTTC,CASSLIRGPTNYGYTF
TRBJ1-2,TRBV12-3/TRBV12-4,NA,NA,TGTGCCAGCAGCCCAACAGGGATCTATGGCTACACCTTC,CASSPTGIYGYTF
TRBJ1-2,TRBV12-3/TRBV12-4,medium-sized,NA,TGTGCCAGCAGTTTACGACGGACAACCTATGGCTACACCTTC,CASSLRRTTYGYTF
TRBJ1-2,TRBV12-3/TRBV12-4,large,NA,TGTGCCAGCAGTCGCCGGACAGACTATGGCTACACCTTC,CASSRRTDYGYTF